The 5 T cell receptor beta chains below all came from one sample that was sequenced in a study of blood T cell repertoires in COVID-19. Here immunoSEQ multiplex PCR was the method, and the copy in TCRdb shows in-frame clones only, minus some. The table records 130,000 to 150,000 clones, roughly 81% of them present only once. Sample: peripheral blood. These receptors originate from a human donor with acute or convalescent COVID-19. The donor label of this sample is uncertain.

This chain joins TRBV19 and TRBJ2-6, with unresolved D. V lost 5 bases to trimming and J lost 0 bases, with 11 bases between them. CDR1 is LNHDA and CDR2 is SQIVND in the germline V gene (reference sequence). There are 16 residues in the CDR3. The DNA for the CDR3 is TGTGCCAGTAGTGCAGGATCCAGCTCTGGGGCCAACGTCCTGACTTTC. Protein product: CASSAGSSSGANVLTF.

CDR3 coding DNA: TGTGCCAGCAGCTCAATCCCTTCGGGACAGGGGGCGGTTGGTGGAAACACCATATATTTT. It translates to CASSSIPSGQGAVGGNTIYF. The genes are TRBV5-5 and TRBJ1-3; 12 bases agree with TRBD1. V gave up 3 bases and J gave up 3 bases; unmatched junction bases: 16. Per the germline V gene, CDR1 is SGHKS and CDR2 is YYEKEE (reference sequence). The CDR3 sequence is 20 residues long.

The V and J genes are TRBV29-1 and TRBJ1-2, with D hard to call. Germline lookup yields CDR1 SQVTM and CDR2 ANQGSEA. CDR3 length equals 13 residues. Trimming removed 7 bases from V and 6 bases from J, with 18 bases in between. The CDR3 DNA reads as TGCAGCGCGCCTACTCCGGGGAAGGATGGCTACACCTTC. Protein: CSAPTPGKDGYTF.

V usage is TRBV11-2 and J usage is TRBJ2-7, with D maybe TRBD2 (7 bases). V dropped 4 bases and J dropped 2 bases, with 24 bases sitting between them. The CDR3 loop spans 18 amino acids. The germline V gene has CDR1 SGHAT and CDR2 FQNNGV. CDR3: CASSSRRGDGGQPYEQYF. CDR3 in DNA: TGTGCCAGCAGCTCTCGGAGAGGCGACGGGGGGCAACCCTACGAGCAGTACTTC.

A word on this clone: Other DNA variants within this sample encode the same CDR3. The chain combines TRBV12-3 or TRBV12-4 with TRBJ1-5; D unclear. The CDR3 is made up of 13 amino acids. Trimming removed 4 bases from V and 1 base from J, with 5 bases in between. The DNA of the CDR3 is TGTGCCAGCAGTTCCGGGAGCAATCAGCCCCAGCATTTT. It encodes CASSSGSNQPQHF.